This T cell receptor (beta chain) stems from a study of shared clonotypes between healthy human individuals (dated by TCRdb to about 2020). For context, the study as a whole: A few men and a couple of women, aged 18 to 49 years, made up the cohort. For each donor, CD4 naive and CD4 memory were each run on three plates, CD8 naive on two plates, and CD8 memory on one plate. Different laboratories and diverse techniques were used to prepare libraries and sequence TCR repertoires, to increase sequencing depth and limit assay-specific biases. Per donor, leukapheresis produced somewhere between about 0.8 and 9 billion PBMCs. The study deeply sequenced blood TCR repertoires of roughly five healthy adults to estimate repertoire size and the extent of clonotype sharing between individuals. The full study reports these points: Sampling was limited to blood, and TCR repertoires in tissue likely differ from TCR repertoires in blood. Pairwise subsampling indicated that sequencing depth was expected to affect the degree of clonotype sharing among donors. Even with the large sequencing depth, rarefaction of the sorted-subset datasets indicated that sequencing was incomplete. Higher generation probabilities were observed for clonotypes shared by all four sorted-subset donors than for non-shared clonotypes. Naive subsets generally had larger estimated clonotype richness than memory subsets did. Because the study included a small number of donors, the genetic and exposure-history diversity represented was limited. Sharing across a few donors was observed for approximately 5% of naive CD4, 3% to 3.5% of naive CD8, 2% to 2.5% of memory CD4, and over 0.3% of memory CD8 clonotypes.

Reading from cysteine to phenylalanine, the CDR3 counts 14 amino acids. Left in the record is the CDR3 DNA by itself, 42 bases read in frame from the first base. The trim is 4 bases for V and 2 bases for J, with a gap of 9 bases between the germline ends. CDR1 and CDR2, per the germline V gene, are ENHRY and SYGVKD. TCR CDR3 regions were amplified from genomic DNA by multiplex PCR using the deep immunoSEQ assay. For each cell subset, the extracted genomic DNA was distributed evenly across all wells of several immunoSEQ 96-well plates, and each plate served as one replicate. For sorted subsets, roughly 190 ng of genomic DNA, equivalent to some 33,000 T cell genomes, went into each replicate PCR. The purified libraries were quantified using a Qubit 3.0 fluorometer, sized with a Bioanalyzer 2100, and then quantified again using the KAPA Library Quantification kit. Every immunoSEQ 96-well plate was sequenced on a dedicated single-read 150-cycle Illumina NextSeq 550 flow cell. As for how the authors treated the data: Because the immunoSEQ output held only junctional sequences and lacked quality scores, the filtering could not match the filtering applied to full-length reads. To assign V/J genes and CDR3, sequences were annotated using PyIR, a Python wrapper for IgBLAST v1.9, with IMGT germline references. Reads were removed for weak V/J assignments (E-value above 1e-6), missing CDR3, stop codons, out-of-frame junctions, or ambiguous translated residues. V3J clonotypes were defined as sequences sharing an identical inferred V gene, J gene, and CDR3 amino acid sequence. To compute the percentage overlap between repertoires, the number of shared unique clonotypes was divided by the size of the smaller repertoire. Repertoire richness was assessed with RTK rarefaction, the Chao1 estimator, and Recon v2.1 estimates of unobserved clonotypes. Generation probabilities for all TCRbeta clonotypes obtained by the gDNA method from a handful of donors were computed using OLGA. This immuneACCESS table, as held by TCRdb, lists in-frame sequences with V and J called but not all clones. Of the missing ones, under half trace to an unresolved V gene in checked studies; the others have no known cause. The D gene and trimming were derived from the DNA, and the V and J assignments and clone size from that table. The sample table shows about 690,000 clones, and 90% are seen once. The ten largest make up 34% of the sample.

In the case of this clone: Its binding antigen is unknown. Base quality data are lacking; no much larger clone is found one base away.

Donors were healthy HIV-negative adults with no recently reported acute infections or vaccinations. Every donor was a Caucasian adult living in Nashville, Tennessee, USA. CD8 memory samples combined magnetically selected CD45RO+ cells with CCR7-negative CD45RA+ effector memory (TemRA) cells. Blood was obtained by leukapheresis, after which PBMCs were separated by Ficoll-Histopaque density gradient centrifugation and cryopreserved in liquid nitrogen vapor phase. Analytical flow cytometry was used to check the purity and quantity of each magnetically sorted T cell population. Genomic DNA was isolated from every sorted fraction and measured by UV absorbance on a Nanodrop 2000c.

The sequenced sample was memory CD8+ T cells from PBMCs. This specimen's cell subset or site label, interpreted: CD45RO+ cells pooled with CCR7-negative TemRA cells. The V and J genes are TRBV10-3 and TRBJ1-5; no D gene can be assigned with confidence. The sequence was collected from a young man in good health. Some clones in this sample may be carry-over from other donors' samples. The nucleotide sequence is TGTGCCATCAGTGCGGGGTTGGGCAATCAGCCCCAGCATTTT. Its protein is CAISAGLGNQPQHF.